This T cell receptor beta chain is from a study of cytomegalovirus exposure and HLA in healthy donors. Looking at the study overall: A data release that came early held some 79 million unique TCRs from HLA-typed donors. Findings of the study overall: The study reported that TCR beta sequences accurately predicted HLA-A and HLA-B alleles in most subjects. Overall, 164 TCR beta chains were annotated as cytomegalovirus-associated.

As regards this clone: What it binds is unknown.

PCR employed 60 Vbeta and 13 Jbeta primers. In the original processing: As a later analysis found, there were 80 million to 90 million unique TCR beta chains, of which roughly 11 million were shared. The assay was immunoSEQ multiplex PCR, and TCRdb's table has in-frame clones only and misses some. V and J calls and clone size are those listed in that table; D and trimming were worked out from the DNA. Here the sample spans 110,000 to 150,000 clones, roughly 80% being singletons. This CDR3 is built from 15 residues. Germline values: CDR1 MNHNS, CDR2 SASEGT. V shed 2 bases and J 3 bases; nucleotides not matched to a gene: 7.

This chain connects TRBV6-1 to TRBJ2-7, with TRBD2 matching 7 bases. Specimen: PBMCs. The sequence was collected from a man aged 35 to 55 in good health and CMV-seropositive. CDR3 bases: TGTGCCAGCAGTGAATCGGGCGGGAGCCACTACGAGCAGTACTTC. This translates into CASSESGGSHYEQYF.